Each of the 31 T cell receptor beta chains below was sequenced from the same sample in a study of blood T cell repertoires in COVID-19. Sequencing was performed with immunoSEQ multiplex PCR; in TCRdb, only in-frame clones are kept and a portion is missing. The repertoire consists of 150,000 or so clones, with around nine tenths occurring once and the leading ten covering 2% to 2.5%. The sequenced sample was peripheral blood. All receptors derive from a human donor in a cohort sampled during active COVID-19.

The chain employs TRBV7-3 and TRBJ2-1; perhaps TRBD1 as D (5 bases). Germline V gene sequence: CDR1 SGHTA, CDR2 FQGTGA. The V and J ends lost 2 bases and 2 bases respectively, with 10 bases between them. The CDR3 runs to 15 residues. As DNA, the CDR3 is TGTGCCAGCAGCTTAGACTCAGGGACCTACAATGAGCAGTTCTTC. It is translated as CASSLDSGTYNEQFF.

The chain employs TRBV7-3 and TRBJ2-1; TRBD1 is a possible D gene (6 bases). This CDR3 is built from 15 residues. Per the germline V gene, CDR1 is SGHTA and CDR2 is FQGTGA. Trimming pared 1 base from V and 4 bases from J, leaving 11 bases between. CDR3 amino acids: CASSLSQGQYNEQFF. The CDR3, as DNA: TGTGCCAGCAGCTTAAGCCAAGGACAGTACAATGAGCAGTTCTTC.

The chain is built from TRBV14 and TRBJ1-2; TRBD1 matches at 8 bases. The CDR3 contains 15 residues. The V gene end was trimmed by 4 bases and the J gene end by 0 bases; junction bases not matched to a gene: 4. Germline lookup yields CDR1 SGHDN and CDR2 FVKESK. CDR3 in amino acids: CASSRGQGPNYGYTF. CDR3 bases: TGTGCCAGCAGCCGAGGACAGGGACCTAACTATGGCTACACCTTC.

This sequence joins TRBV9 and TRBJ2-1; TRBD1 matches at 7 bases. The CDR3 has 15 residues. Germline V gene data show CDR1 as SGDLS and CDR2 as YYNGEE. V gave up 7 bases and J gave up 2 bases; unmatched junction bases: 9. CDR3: CASGRTGRPYNEQFF. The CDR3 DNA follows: TGTGCCAGCGGACGGACAGGCCGTCCCTACAATGAGCAGTTCTTC. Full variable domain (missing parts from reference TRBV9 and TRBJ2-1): DSGVTQTPKHLITATGQRVTLRCSPRSGDLSVYWYQQSLDQGLQFLIQYYNGEERAKGNILERFSAQQFPDLHSELNLSSLELGDSALYFCASGRTGRPYNEQFFGPGTRLTVL.

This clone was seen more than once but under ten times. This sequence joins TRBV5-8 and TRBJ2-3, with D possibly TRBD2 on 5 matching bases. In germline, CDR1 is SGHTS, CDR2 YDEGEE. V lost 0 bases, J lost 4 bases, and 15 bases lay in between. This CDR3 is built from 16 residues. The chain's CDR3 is CASSLVGSRSADTQYF. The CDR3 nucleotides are TGTGCCAGCAGCTTGGTTGGCAGCCGTAGCGCAGATACGCAGTATTTT.

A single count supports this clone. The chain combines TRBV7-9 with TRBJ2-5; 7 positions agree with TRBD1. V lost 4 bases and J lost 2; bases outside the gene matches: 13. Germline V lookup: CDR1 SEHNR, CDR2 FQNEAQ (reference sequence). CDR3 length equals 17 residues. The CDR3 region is CASSWGKGGLPQETQYF. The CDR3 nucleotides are TGTGCCAGCAGCTGGGGGAAAGGGGGCCTTCCACAAGAGACCCAGTACTTC.

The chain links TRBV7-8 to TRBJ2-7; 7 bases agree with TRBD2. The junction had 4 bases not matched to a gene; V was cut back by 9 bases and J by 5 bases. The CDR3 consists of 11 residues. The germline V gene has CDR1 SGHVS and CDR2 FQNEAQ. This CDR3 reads CASLRGDEQYF. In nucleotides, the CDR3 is TGTGCCAGTCTACGGGGGGACGAGCAGTACTTC.

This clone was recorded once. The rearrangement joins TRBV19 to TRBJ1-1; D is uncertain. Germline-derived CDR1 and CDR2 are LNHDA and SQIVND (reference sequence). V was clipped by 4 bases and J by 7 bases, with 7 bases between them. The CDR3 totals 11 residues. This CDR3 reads CASSNNLEAFF. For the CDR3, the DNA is TGTGCCAGTAGTAACAATCTTGAAGCTTTCTTT.

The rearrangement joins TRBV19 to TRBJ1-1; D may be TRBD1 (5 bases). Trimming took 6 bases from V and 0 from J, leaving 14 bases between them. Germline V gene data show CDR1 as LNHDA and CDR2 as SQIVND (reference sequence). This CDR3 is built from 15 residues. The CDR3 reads CASRTAGVMNTEAFF. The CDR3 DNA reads TGTGCCAGTAGAACGGCGGGGGTGATGAACACTGAAGCTTTCTTT.

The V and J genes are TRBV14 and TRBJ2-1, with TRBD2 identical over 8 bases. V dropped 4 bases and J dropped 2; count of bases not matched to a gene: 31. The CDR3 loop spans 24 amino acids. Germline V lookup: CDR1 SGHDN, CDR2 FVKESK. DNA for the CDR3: TGTGCCAGCAGCCCCCCCGAACGACTCGCCGGGGGGGGAGGCCCGGCAAGCCCCTACAATGAGCAGTTCTTC. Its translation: CASSPPERLAGGGGPASPYNEQFF.

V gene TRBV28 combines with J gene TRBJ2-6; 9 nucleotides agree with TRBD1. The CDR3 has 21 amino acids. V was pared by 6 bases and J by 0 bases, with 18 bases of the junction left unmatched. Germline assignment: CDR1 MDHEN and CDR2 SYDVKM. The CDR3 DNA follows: TGTGCCAGCAGCCTTTTCTTATACGCGGGACAGGGAAACTCTGGGGCCAACGTCCTGACTTTC. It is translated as CASSLFLYAGQGNSGANVLTF.

DNA for the CDR3: TGCGCCAGCACCCTAGCTAAGGGTGATACGCAGTATTTT. It translates to CASTLAKGDTQYF. The chain combines TRBV5-1 with TRBJ2-3, with D tentatively TRBD2 (5 bases). Germline loops: CDR1 SGHRS, CDR2 YFSETQ. The V and J ends lost 6 bases and 6 bases respectively, with 14 bases between them. The CDR3 covers 13 residues.

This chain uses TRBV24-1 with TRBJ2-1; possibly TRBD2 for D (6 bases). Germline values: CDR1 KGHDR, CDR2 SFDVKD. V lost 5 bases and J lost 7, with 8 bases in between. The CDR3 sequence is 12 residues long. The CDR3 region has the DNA TGTGCCACCAGTGCGACTAGTAATGAGCAGTTCTTC. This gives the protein CATSATSNEQFF.

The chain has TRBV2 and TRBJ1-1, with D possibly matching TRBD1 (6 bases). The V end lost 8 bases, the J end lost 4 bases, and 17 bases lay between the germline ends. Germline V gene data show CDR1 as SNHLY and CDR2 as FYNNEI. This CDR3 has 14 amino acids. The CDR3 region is CASVRGGGITEAFF. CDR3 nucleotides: TGTGCCAGCGTGCGGGGGGGCGGGATCACTGAAGCTTTCTTT.

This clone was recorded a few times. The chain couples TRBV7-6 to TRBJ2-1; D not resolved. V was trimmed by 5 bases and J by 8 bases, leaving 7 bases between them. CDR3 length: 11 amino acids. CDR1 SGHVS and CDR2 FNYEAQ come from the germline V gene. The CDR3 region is CASSRADEQFF. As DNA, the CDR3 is TGTGCCAGCAGCCGCGCGGATGAGCAGTTCTTC.

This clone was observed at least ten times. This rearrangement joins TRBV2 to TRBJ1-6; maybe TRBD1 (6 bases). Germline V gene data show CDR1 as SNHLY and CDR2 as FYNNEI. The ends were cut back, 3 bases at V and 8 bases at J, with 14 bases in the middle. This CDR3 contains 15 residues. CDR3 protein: CASSEVLGGDSPLHF. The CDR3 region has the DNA TGTGCCAGCAGTGAGGTGTTAGGGGGAGATTCACCCCTCCACTTT.

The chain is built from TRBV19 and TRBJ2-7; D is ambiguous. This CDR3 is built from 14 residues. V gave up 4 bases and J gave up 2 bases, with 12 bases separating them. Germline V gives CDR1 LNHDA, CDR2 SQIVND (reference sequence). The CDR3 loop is CASSSSWFTYEQYF. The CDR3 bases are TGTGCCAGTAGTAGCAGTTGGTTTACCTACGAGCAGTACTTC.

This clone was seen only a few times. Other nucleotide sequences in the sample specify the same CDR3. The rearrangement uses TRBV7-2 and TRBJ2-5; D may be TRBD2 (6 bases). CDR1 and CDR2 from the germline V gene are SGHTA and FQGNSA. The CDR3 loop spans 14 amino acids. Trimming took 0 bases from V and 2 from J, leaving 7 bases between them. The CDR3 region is CASSLAGRQETQYF. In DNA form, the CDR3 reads TGTGCCAGCAGCTTAGCCGGGAGACAAGAGACCCAGTACTTC. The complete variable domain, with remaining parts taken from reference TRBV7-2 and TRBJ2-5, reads GAGVSQSPSNKVTEKGKDVELRCDPISGHTALYWYRQSLGQGLEFLIYFQGNSAPDKSGLPSDRFSAERTGGSVSTLTIQRTQQEDSAVYLCASSLAGRQETQYFGPGTRLLVL.

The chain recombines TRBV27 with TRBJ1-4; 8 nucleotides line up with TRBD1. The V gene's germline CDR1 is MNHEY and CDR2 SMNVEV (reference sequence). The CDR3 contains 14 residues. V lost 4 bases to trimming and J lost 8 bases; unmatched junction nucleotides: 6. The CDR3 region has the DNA TGTGCCAGCAGTTCAGGGGGCGTGGGGGAAAAACTGTTTTTT. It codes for CASSSGGVGEKLFF.

As DNA, the CDR3 is TGTGCCAGCAGTTATGGGAGGGGCACAGATACGCAGTATTTT. Amino acid sequence: CASSYGRGTDTQYF. The chain couples TRBV6-5 to TRBJ2-3; 7 nucleotides line up with TRBD2. J gave up 1 base and V 3 bases, and 1 base lay outside the gene matches. From germline, CDR1 is MNHEY and CDR2 SVGAGI. This CDR3 contains 14 residues.

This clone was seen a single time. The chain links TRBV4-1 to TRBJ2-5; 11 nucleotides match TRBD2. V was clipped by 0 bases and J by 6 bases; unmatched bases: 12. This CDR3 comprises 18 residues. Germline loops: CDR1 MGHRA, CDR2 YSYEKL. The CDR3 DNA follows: TGCGCCAGCAGCCAAGATCGGGGGACTAGCGGAGTGCGTAAGACCCAGTACTTC. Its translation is CASSQDRGTSGVRKTQYF.

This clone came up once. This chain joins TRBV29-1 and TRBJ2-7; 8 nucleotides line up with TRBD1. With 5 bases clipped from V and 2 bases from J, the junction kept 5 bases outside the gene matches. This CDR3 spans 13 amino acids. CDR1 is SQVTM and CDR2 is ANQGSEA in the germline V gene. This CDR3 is CSVRTGQAYEQYF. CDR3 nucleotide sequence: TGCAGCGTTCGCACGGGACAGGCCTACGAGCAGTACTTC.

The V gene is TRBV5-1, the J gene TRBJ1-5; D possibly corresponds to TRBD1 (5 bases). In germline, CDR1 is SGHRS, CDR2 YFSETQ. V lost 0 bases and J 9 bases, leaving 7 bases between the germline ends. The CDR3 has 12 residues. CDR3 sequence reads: CASSLAGGPQHF. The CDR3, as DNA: TGCGCCAGCAGCTTGGCCGGGGGGCCCCAGCATTTT.

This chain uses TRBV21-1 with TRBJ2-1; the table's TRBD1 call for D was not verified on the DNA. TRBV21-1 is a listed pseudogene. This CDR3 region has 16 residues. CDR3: CASSNGDIGGNDEQFF. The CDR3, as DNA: TGTGCCAGCAGCAATGGGGACATAGGGGGCAACGATGAGCAGTTCTTC.

The CDR3 protein is CASSQALTVQSSYEQYF. The CDR3 DNA reads as TGTGCCAGCAGCCAAGCGTTGACAGTCCAGAGCTCCTACGAGCAGTACTTC. This chain joins TRBV4-2 and TRBJ2-7, with D maybe TRBD1 (5 bases). The CDR3 has 17 amino acids. V shed 1 base and J shed 0 bases, with 16 bases lying between them. Germline V gene sequence: CDR1 LGHNA, CDR2 YNFKEQ.

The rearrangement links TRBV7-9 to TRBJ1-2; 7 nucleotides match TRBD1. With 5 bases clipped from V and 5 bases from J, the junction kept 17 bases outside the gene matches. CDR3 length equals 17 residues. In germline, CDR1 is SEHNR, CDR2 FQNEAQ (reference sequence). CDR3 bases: TGTGCCAGCAGCCAGGGAGGTCCGGGACAGACGCGATATGGCTACACCTTC. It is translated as CASSQGGPGQTRYGYTF.

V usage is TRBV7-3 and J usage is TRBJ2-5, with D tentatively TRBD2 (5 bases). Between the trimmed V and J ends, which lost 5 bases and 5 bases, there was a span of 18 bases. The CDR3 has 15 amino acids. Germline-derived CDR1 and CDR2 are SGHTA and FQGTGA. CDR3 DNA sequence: TGTGCCAGCAGCATCGGACTGCCGTCGGCGGAGACCCAGTACTTC. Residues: CASSIGLPSAETQYF.

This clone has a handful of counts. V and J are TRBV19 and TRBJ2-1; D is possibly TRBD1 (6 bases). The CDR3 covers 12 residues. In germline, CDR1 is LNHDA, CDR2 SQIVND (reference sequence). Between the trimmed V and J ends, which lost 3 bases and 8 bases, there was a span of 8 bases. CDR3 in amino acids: CASSITGYEQFF. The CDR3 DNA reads TGTGCCAGTAGTATCACAGGGTATGAGCAGTTCTTC.

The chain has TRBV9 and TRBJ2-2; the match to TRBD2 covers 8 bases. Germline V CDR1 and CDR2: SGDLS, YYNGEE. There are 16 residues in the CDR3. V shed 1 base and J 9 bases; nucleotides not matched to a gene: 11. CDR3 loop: CASSVSPGGPPRELFF. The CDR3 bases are TGTGCCAGCAGCGTATCTCCGGGAGGGCCTCCCCGGGAGCTGTTTTTT. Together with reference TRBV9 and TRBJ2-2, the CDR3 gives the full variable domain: DSGVTQTPKHLITATGQRVTLRCSPRSGDLSVYWYQQSLDQGLQFLIQYYNGEERAKGNILERFSAQQFPDLHSELNLSSLELGDSALYFCASSVSPGGPPRELFFGEGSRLTVL.

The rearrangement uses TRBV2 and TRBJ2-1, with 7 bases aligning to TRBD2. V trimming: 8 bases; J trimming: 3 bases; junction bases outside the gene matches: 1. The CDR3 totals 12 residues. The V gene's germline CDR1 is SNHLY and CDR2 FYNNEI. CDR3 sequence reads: CASWGGYNEQFF. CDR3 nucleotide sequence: TGTGCCAGCTGGGGGGGCTACAATGAGCAGTTCTTC.

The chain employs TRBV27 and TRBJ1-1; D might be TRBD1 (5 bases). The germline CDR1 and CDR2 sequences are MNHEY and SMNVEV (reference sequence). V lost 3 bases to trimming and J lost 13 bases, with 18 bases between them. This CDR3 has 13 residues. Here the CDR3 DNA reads TGTGCCAGCAGTTTGCCCTTACAGGACCTTGATTTCTTT. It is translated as CASSLPLQDLDFF.